This TCR beta chain was observed in a study of blood T cell repertoires in COVID-19. Turning to the study itself: Samples taken during acute and convalescent COVID-19 were collected in the United States, Italy and Spain.

In the study's own analysis: How many nucleated cells were present was estimated from reference gene primer amplification. TCRdb's table, derived via immunoSEQ multiplex PCR, lists solely in-frame clones and lacks some. That table is the source of V, J and clone size, and D and trimming were worked out from the DNA. The sample holds some 76,000 clones, approximately 78% seen once. The source of this sequence is an older woman with acute or convalescent COVID-19. Sequencing input: peripheral blood.

In nucleotides, the CDR3 is TGTGCCAGCAGCCAAGAACTAGTTTATATCCAGTACTTC. This sequence encodes CASSQELVYIQYF. The J gene is TRBJ2-7, the V gene TRBV3-1 (or the pseudogene TRBV3-2); tentative D call: TRBD2 (5 bases). The germline V and J ends were trimmed by 0 bases and 10 bases, with 13 bases remaining between them. Germline values: CDR1 LGHDT, CDR2 YNNKEL (reference sequence). This CDR3 is 13 amino acids long.